Listed below are T cell receptor beta chains from one sample, sequenced in a study of blood T cell repertoires in COVID-19. TCRdb keeps only in-frame clones here, not all; method: immunoSEQ multiplex PCR. This sample has 40,000 to 45,000 clones, with 89% found just once. Sequences were obtained from peripheral blood. The receptor source for this set is a man aged 45 to 65 with active COVID-19. Both conserved end residues are part of each CDR3. The D gene is left open where the match is weak. A clone size is listed for some rows: how often the clone was seen (once, few, many), or a class if it is expanded.

V gene	J gene	clone size	D gene	CDR3 length	CDR3 protein	CDR3 DNA
TRBV27	TRBJ2-3	.	TRBD2	14	CASRVAGGADTQYF	TGTGCCAGCAGGGTAGCGGGAGGTGCAGATACGCAGTATTTT
TRBV3-1/TRBV3-2	TRBJ1-1	.	.	15	CASSQVLLRNTEAFF	TGTGCCAGCAGCCAAGTCCTGCTTAGAAACACTGAAGCTTTCTTT
TRBV5-1	TRBJ2-3	.	TRBD2	15	CASSPATSDTDTQYF	TGCGCCAGCAGCCCAGCGACTAGCGACACAGATACGCAGTATTTT
TRBV5-1	TRBJ1-4	once	TRBD1	14	CASSPGQGNEKLFF	TGCGCCAGCAGCCCCGGACAGGGGAATGAAAAACTGTTTTTT
TRBV2	TRBJ2-3	.	.	19	CASSPGLPGADTLTDTQYF	TGTGCCAGCAGTCCGGGACTCCCGGGCGCCGATACCCTCACAGATACGCAGTATTTT
TRBV11-3	TRBJ1-5	.	TRBD1	15	CASSLGDRRDQPQHF	TGTGCCAGCAGCTTAGGGGACAGGAGGGATCAGCCCCAGCATTTT
TRBV12-3/TRBV12-4	TRBJ2-5	.	.	13	CASTEDSQETQYF	TGTGCCAGCACCGAGGACAGCCAAGAGACCCAGTACTTC
TRBV10-3	TRBJ1-1	.	TRBD1	15	CAISEGTGQGTEAFF	TGTGCCATCAGTGAGGGGACAGGGCAGGGAACTGAAGCTTTCTTT
TRBV21-1	TRBJ2-3	.	.	17	CASSKVGQVPSTDTQYF	TGTGCCAGCAGCAAAGTTGGACAGGTCCCTAGCACAGATACGCAGTATTTT
TRBV7-9	TRBJ1-2	.	.	14	CASSLGSPRGGYTF	TGTGCCAGCAGCTTAGGGAGCCCAAGGGGTGGCTACACCTTC
TRBV5-4	TRBJ1-2	.	.	13	CASSLVGNYGYTF	TGTGCCAGCAGCTTGGTCGGGAACTATGGCTACACCTTC
TRBV4-3	TRBJ2-5	.	TRBD2	16	CASSQGASGSGETQYF	TGCGCCAGCAGCCAAGGTGCCAGCGGGAGTGGTGAGACCCAGTACTTC
TRBV6-5	TRBJ1-1	.	.	13	CASWRGMNTEAFF	TGTGCCAGCTGGCGGGGCATGAACACTGAAGCTTTCTTT
TRBV27	TRBJ1-2	.	TRBD1	14	CASSLSDRAGGYTF	TGTGCCAGCAGTTTGTCCGACAGGGCGGGTGGCTACACCTTC
TRBV9	TRBJ2-6	.	TRBD1	15	CASSEQGSGANVLTF	TGTGCCAGCAGCGAACAGGGGTCTGGGGCCAACGTCCTGACTTTC
TRBV7-9	TRBJ1-1	once	.	13	CASSLRVFDEAFF	TGTGCCAGCAGCCTCAGGGTTTTCGATGAAGCTTTCTTT
TRBV3-1/TRBV3-2	TRBJ2-3	.	.	16	CASSQVAGSSENTQYF	TGTGCCAGCAGCCAAGTGGCAGGCTCTAGCGAAAATACGCAGTATTTT
TRBV7-2	TRBJ2-7	.	.	15	CASSLVLVWAYEQYF	TGTGCCAGCAGCTTAGTGCTGGTCTGGGCGTATGAGCAGTACTTC
TRBV5-1	TRBJ1-2	.	.	15	CASRSTAVSNYGYTF	TGCGCCAGCAGGTCGACAGCAGTCTCTAACTATGGCTACACCTTC
TRBV28	TRBJ2-7	.	.	14	CASSLSQGLREQYF	TGTGCCAGCAGTTTAAGTCAGGGATTACGTGAGCAGTACTTC
TRBV7-3	TRBJ2-1	.	.	14	CASSSAYSQGEQFF	TGTGCCAGCAGCTCCGCCTACTCCCAGGGGGAGCAGTTCTTC